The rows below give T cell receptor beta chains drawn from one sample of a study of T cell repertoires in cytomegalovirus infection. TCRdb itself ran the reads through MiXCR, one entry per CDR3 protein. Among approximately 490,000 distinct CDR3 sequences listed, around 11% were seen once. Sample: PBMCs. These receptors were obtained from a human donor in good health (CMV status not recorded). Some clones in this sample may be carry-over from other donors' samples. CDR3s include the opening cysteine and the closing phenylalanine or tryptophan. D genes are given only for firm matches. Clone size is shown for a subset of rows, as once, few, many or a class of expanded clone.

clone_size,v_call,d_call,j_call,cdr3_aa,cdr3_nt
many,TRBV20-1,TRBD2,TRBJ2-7,CSATWTSGSYEQYF,TGCAGTGCCACCTGGACTAGCGGGAGCTACGAGCAGTACTTC
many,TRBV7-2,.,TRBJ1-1,CASSPEVNTEAFF,TGTGCCAGCAGCCCGGAGGTGAACACTGAAGCTTTCTTT
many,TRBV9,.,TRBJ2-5,CASSVGGGGETQYF,TGTGCCAGCAGCGTAGGAGGGGGTGGAGAGACCCAGTACTTC
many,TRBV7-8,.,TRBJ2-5,CASSSTSLGSETQYF,TGTGCCAGCAGTTCGACCTCGTTGGGGTCCGAGACCCAGTACTTC
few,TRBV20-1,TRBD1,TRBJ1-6,CSASPGTDNSPLHF,TGCAGTGCTTCCCCCGGGACAGACAATTCACCCCTCCACTTT
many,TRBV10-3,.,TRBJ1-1,CAISDRGLNTEAFF,TGTGCCATCAGTGACAGGGGTCTGAACACTGAAGCTTTCTTT
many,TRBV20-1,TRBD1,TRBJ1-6,CSARQETGVGSPLHF,TGCAGTGCTAGACAAGAGACAGGGGTAGGATCACCCCTCCACTTT
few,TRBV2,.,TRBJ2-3,CASSDTTSTDTQYF,TGTGCCAGCAGTGACACTACTAGCACAGATACGCAGTATTTT
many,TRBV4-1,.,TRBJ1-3,CASSQVRVPGNTIYF,TGCGCCAGCAGCCAGGTCAGGGTTCCTGGAAACACCATATATTTT
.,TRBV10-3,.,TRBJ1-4,CAISEPGSPSKLFF,TGTGCCATCAGTGAGCCTGGCAGTCCCTCTAAACTGTTTTTT
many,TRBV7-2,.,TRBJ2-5,CASSWDLGETQYF,TGTGCCAGCAGCTGGGACCTGGGGGAGACCCAGTACTTC
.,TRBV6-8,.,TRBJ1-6,CASSPLLEGDSPLHF,TGTGCCAGCAGTCCCCTATTAGAGGGAGATTCACCCCTCCACTTT
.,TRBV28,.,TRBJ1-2,CASTRDPYGNYGYTF,TGTGCCAGCACGAGGGACCCCTACGGGAACTATGGCTACACCTTC
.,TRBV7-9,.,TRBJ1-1,CASSGFILGEEAFF,TGTGCCAGCAGCGGATTTATCTTGGGGGAGGAAGCTTTCTTT
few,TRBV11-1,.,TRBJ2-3,CASSPTTPGWNTDTQYF,TGTGCCAGCAGCCCGACCACCCCAGGTTGGAACACAGATACGCAGTATTTT
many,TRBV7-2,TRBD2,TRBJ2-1,CASSSSGTSGDNEQFF,TGTGCCAGCAGCTCCTCCGGGACTAGCGGGGACAATGAGCAGTTCTTC
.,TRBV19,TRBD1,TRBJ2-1,CASSLSRQGLSYNEQFF,TGTGCCAGTAGTCTCAGCCGACAGGGCCTCTCCTACAATGAGCAGTTCTTC
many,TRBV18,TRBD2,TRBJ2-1,CASSPASLGLAGGNQNEQFF,TGTGCCAGCTCACCAGCAAGCCTCGGACTAGCGGGGGGTAATCAGAATGAGCAGTTCTTC
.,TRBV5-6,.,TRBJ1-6,CASSRDRDYNSPLHF,TGTGCCAGCAGCAGAGACAGAGACTATAATTCACCCCTCCACTTT
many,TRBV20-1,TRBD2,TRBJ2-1,CSARAPSGTSGGAYNEQFF,TGCAGTGCTAGGGCCCCATCCGGGACTAGCGGGGGGGCATACAATGAGCAGTTCTTC
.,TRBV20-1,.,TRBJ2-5,CSASFRETQYF,TGCAGTGCTAGTTTCAGGGAGACCCAGTACTTC
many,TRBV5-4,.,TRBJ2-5,CASSLMASGQETQYF,TGTGCCAGCAGCTTGATGGCTAGTGGGCAAGAGACCCAGTACTTC
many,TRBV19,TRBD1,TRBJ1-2,CASLGQEPYGYTF,TGTGCCAGCTTGGGACAGGAGCCCTATGGCTACACCTTC
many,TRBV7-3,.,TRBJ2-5,CASREGRLTRGTQYF,TGTGCCAGCCGCGAAGGGAGGTTGACCAGGGGCACCCAGTACTTC
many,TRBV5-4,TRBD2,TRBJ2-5,CASRSSVLLAGGAQETQYF,TGTGCCAGCAGATCCTCGGTCCTCCTAGCGGGGGGAGCCCAAGAGACCCAGTACTTC
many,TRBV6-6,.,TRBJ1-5,CASSFGHRGNQPQHF,TGTGCCAGCAGTTTTGGCCACAGGGGCAATCAGCCCCAGCATTTT
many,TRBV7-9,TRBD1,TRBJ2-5,CASSTDRGLQETQYF,TGTGCCAGCAGCACGGACAGGGGGCTCCAAGAGACCCAGTACTTC
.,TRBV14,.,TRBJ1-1,CASSQDLRNTEAFF,TGTGCCAGCAGCCAAGACCTCAGGAACACTGAAGCTTTCTTT
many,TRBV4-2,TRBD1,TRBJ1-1,CASSQEGQGRTEAFF,TGTGCCAGCAGCCAAGAGGGACAGGGTAGGACTGAAGCTTTCTTT
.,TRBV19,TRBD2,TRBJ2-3,CAIPPVRDYTKRNSSTDTQYF,TGTGCCATCCCCCCAGTCCGGGACTATACTAAACGAAACTCTAGCACAGATACGCAGTATTTT
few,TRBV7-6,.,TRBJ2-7,CASTQGGGTSSYEQYF,TGTGCCAGCACCCAAGGGGGAGGGACGTCCTCCTACGAGCAGTACTTC
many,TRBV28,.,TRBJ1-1,CASSLFPDYTEAFF,TGTGCCAGCAGTTTATTCCCGGATTACACTGAAGCTTTCTTT
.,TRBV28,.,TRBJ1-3,CASSFFNIYDSADSGNTIYF,TGTGCCAGCAGCTTCTTCAACATCTACGACAGTGCGGACTCTGGAAACACCATATATTTT
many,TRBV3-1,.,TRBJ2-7,CASSPAGGSYEQYF,TGTGCCAGTAGTCCGGCTGGGGGCTCCTACGAGCAGTACTTC
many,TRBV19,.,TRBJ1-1,CASSINRVNTEAFF,TGTGCCAGTAGTATAAACAGGGTGAACACTGAAGCTTTCTTT
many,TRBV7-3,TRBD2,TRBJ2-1,CASSLVGLAANEQFF,TGTGCCAGCAGCTTAGTTGGACTAGCGGCCAATGAGCAGTTCTTC
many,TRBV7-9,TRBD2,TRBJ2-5,CASSATVLAGVRETQYF,TGTGCCAGCAGCGCCACAGTTCTAGCGGGAGTTCGGGAGACCCAGTACTTC
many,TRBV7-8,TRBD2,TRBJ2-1,CASSLGSREVGGQFF,TGTGCCAGCAGCTTAGGCTCGCGGGAGGTGGGGGGGCAGTTCTTC
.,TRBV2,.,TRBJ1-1,CASSRDTNTEAFF,TGTGCCAGTAGTCGGGACACGAACACTGAAGCTTTCTTT
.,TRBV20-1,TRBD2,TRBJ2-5,CSARDTSGRNEETQYF,TGCAGTGCTAGAGATACGAGCGGGAGAAATGAAGAGACCCAGTACTTC
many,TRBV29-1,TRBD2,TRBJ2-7,CSVELAGVSYEQYF,TGCAGCGTTGAACTAGCGGGGGTCTCCTACGAGCAGTACTTC
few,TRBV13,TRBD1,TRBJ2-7,CASTGTGFYEQYF,TGTGCCAGCACCGGGACAGGCTTCTACGAGCAGTACTTC
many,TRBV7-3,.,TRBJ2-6,CASSLGSLSGANVLTF,TGTGCCAGCAGCTTAGGTTCTCTCTCTGGGGCCAACGTCCTGACTTTC
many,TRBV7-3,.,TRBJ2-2,CASSPTGLMGRTGELFF,TGTGCCAGCAGCCCCACGGGTCTCATGGGCCGGACCGGGGAGCTGTTTTTT
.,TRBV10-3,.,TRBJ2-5,CAIRSDIAEETQYF,TGTGCCATCAGATCCGACATCGCCGAAGAGACCCAGTACTTC